The entry below gives a single TCR beta chain sequence along with its context. Next came a second PCR, run for about 7 to 12 cycles, which used a sample-barcoded 5' primer along with a J-beta primer mix. MiXCR was run by TCRdb on the 5' RACE reads, yielding one entry per CDR3 protein. The sample lists 850,000 to 1,300,000 distinct CDR3 sequences, roughly 45% occurring once. This specimen belongs to a study of blood T cells in healthy people across ages. V was trimmed by 1 base and J by 1 base, leaving 7 bases between them. Germline values: CDR1 SGHVS, CDR2 FQNEAQ. The CDR3 has 14 residues. The TCR sequence derives from a woman aged 55-69 years in good health. Sequencing was carried out using blood. The V and J genes are TRBV7-8 and TRBJ2-5; D uncertain. The CDR3 here is CASSLGRVQETQYF. Here the CDR3 DNA reads TGTGCCAGCAGCTTAGGAAGGGTCCAAGAGACCCAGTACTTC.